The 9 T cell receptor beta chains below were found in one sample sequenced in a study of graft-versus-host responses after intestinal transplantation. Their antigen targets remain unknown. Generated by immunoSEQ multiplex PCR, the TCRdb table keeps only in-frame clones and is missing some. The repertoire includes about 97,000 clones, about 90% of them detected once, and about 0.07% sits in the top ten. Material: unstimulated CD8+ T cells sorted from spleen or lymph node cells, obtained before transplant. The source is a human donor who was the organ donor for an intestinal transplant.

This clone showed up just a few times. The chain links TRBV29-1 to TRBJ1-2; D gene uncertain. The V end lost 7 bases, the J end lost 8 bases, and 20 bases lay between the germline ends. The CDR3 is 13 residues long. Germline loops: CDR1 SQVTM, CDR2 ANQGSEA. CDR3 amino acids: CSGEDLGRGGYTF. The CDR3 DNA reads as TGCAGCGGGGAGGACCTCGGTAGAGGAGGCTACACCTTC.

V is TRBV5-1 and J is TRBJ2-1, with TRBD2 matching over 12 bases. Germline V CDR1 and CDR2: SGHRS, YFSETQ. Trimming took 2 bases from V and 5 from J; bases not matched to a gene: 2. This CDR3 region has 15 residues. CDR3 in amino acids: CASSLGLAGNNEQFF. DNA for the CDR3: TGCGCCAGCAGCTTAGGACTAGCGGGAAACAATGAGCAGTTCTTC.

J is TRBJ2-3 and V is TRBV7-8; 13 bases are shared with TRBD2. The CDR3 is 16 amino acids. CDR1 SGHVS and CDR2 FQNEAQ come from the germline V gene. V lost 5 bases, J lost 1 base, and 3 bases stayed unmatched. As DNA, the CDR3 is TGTGCCAGCAGCGTAGGGACTAGCGGGGGCACAGATACGCAGTATTTT. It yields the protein CASSVGTSGGTDTQYF.

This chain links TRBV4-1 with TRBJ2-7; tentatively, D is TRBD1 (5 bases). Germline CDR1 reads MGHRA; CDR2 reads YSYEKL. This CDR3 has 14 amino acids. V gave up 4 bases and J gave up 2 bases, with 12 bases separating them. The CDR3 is CASSLRMGPYEQYF. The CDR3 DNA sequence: TGCGCCAGCAGCCTAAGAATGGGGCCCTACGAGCAGTACTTC.

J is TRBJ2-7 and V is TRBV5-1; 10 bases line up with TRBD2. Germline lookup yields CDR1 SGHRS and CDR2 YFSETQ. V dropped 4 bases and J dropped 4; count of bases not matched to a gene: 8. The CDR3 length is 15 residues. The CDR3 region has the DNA TGCGCCAGCAGCCCTTCTAGCGGGAGTAGTTACGAGCAGTACTTC. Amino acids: CASSPSSGSSYEQYF.

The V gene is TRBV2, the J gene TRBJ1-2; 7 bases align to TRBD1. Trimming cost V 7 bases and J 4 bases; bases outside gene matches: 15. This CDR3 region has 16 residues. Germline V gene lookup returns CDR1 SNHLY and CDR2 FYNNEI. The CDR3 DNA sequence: TGTGCCAGCATCAGGATAGTATGGGACAGCATCTATGGCTACACCTTC. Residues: CASIRIVWDSIYGYTF.

CDR3 bases: TGCAGCGTTGAGGGAGACAGGGGGTTTGGGGACTATGGCTACACCTTC. Amino acid sequence: CSVEGDRGFGDYGYTF. This chain links TRBV29-1 with TRBJ1-2; 9 bases match TRBD1. Germline trimming cut 3 bases from V and 3 bases from J; bases unmatched to any gene: 11. The germline V gene has CDR1 SQVTM and CDR2 ANQGSEA. The CDR3 loop spans 16 amino acids.

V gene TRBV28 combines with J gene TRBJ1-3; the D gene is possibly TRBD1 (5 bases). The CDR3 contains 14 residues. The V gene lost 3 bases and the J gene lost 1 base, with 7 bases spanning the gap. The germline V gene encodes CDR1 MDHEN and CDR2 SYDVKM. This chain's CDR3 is CASSFPGSGNTIYF. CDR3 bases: TGTGCCAGCAGTTTCCCAGGGTCTGGAAACACCATATATTTT.

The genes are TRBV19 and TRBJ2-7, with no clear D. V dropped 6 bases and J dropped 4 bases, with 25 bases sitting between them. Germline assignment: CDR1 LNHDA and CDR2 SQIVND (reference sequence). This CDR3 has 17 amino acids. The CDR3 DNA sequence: TGTGCCAGTAGCCCTGGCTGGCACAGATCTAATTATTACGAGCAGTACTTC. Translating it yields CASSPGWHRSNYYEQYF.